This TCR beta chain was identified during a study of CD8+ T cells in alopecia areata (dated by TCRdb to 2017 to 2018). At the level of the whole study: Treated patients were enrolled in an open-label pilot trial of oral tofacitinib at 5 to 10 mg twice daily for moderate-to-severe alopecia areata. Patients stayed on tofacitinib for 6 to 18 months and then had 6 months of follow-up off drug so that delayed response and recurrence could be assessed. In treated patients, disease severity was measured using the SALT score, which gives the percentage of scalp surface area affected. The study used high-throughput TCRbeta sequencing to examine T cell clonal expansion in alopecia areata, in both the C3H/HeJ mouse model and human patients. In humans, TCRbeta sequencing was performed on scalp tissue and on sorted CD4+ and CD8+ peripheral blood T cells from healthy controls and from patients with patchy or totalis/universalis alopecia areata. Biopsies were taken from tofacitinib-treated patients at baseline and again at 4 and 24 weeks into treatment, and several of those patients also had a later scalp biopsy. Scalp clonality was compared among normal scalp (n=4), patchy alopecia areata scalp (n=8), and alopecia totalis/universalis scalp (n=8). RNA came from the PAXgene miRNA kit for fixed scalp, the miRNeasy kit for PBMCs, and the RNeasy kit for mouse skin. immunoSEQ multiplex PCR using 35 Vbeta forward primers and 13 Jbeta reverse primers was used to amplify TCRbeta CDR3 regions.

The treatment or condition label, as the study defines it: oral pan-JAK inhibitor, 5-10 mg twice daily. Lesional scalp punch biopsies and peripheral blood were obtained from alopecia areata patients. After PBMCs were isolated by density centrifugation and stained for CD3, CD4 and CD8, a FACSAria was used to sort CD4+ and CD8+ T cells. The method behind the library was the immunoSEQ multiplex PCR assay. RNA was extracted from all samples and reverse transcribed into cDNA as template for TCR sequencing. SuperScript III was used to make first-strand cDNA, primed with a 2:1 mix of oligo-dT and random hexamers. A synthetic immune receptor repertoire was used to measure amplification bias, and any remaining bias was corrected computationally. The study's processing was this. Raw reads were preprocessed for error removal, and CDR3 was defined according to IMGT conventions as running from the conserved cysteine to phenylalanine. Clonality was computed by normalizing Shannon entropy by log2 of the number of productive unique TCRs and subtracting the result from 1. CD4 or CD8 identity of scalp clones was inferred by cross-referencing scalp TCRbeta sequences with sorted blood CD4 and CD8 repertoires. What TCRdb holds here is the immuneACCESS table cut down to in-frame rearrangements. Part of the clones is not present; checked against another copy, under half of the missing clones reflect an unresolved V gene, and the others are unexplained. V and J calls and clone size come straight from that table; D and trimming were deduced from the DNA. In all, the sample holds 200,000 to 250,000 clones, and approximately 67% of those were seen once. Approximately 1.2% of the sample is taken by the ten largest.

The CDR3 numbers 18 residues from cysteine through phenylalanine. Here the CDR3 DNA is all that survives: 54 bases in frame from base 1. CDR1 LNHDA and CDR2 SQIVND were looked up in the germline V gene (reference sequence). Clipping removes 5 bases from V and 2 bases from J, with 15 as the unmatched junction base count. This clone was counted only a few times. Its binding antigen is unknown. Base-call qualities are not available, and no considerably larger clone is one nucleotide away. Broad study findings and their caveats: Compared with normal scalp, lesional scalp had higher clonality and more expanded CD8+ clones, particularly in alopecia totalis/universalis, a pattern that suggests antigenic drive. Many expanded lesional clones persisted in scalp and blood during tofacitinib treatment, which may partly explain relapse after stopping treatment. Tofacitinib significantly lowered scalp clonality and the number of expanded CD8+ clones among the top 100 scalp clones. TCR sequences shared between patients were less clear than in mice, possibly partly because of HLA diversity in the patient population. Scalp TCR repertoire analysis is complicated because resident alphabeta T cells in normal human skin are also sequenced, whereas mouse skin is dominated by gammadelta T cells. Because the treated cohort was small and included a single nonresponder, larger studies are needed to assess links between baseline CD8+ expansion and response.

This TCR was sampled from a human donor with alopecia areata. The source material was CD4+ T cells sorted from blood, sampled at week 44, from a patient treated with tofacitinib. Recombination connected TRBV19 to TRBJ2-3, with 8 bases matching TRBD2. In nucleotide form, the sequence is TGTGCCAGTAGTGCCACCGGGACTAGGATTTCCCACACAGATACGCAGTATTTT. The encoded protein is CASSATGTRISHTDTQYF. Here the CDR3 is joined to the reference TRBV19 and TRBJ2-3 genes, and the full variable domain is: DGGITQSPKYLFRKEGQNVTLSCEQNLNHDAMYWYRQDPGQGLRLIYYSQIVNDFQKGDIAEGYSVSREKKESFPLTVTSAQKNPTAFYLCASSATGTRISHTDTQYFGPGTRLTVL.